This T cell receptor beta chain derives from a study of human T cells and chemical hapten exposure. Study-level information: Minor pooled library volume differences mainly drove per-sample TCR yield variation.

TCRdb redid the calling of the RACE reads with MiXCR, one entry per CDR3 protein. Among 150,000 to 200,000 distinct CDR3 sequences listed, 25% to 35% were seen once. The CDR3 length equals 15 residues, ends included. Germline V lookup: CDR1 SQVTM, CDR2 ANQGSEA. Time point indicated: pre-sensitization, week 0. Treatment reported: therapeutic diphenylcyclopropenone sensitization with weekly scalp DPC. A word on this clonotype: No DNA is shown, since the ends of the CDR3 on it are uncertain; the CDR3 is the one TCRdb lists.

The material was whole blood, obtained in connection with sensitization to the hapten diphenylcyclopropenone (DPC). The source is a woman in her twenties or thirties with alopecia areata. Some clones in this sample may be carry-over from other donors' samples. V gene TRBV29-1 combines with J gene TRBJ1-5; TRBD1, the table's D call, was not compared with the DNA. CDR3 region: CSVGTGTSGNQPRHF.